This T cell receptor beta chain emerged from a study of cytomegalovirus exposure and HLA in healthy donors. This clone appeared a few times. Antigen: not known. Primers for the PCR totalled 60 Vbeta and 13 Jbeta. Using immunoSEQ multiplex PCR, the repertoire was profiled, and TCRdb retains in-frame clones only, with some absent. The sample carries some 93,000 clones, less than 9.5% recorded once. Study-wide results and caveats: Being productive about 87% or about 30% of the time was typical of most TCR beta V segments in an earlier analysis.

V gave up 6 bases and J gave up 4 bases, with 9 bases separating them. CDR3 length: 12 amino acids. Germline CDR1 reads MDHEN; CDR2 reads SYDVKM. The J gene is TRBJ2-5, the V gene TRBV28; no clear D gene. Sequenced material: PBMCs. This sequence originates from a man in his forties or fifties in good health and CMV-seropositive. The CDR3, as DNA: TGTGCCAGCAGCAGGATTAGAGAGACCCAGTACTTC. It translates to CASSRIRETQYF.